Listed below are T cell receptor beta chains from one sample, sequenced in a study of cytomegalovirus exposure and HLA in healthy donors. Measured with immunoSEQ multiplex PCR; TCRdb has only the in-frame clones, and not every one. The data hold about 180,000 clones, with about four fifths observed a single time. The sequenced material came from PBMCs. These receptors were collected from a middle-aged man in good health and CMV-seronegative. Each CDR3 is given with its conserved first and last residue. A D gene is named only where the DNA matches it firmly. Clone sizes are given selectively: once, few, many, or a class where the clone is expanded.

TRBD2,NA,TRBJ2-7,TRBV30,TGTGCCTGGAGTGTATCGCGGGGGGCCTACGAGCAGTACTTC,CAWSVSRGAYEQYF
NA,once,TRBJ1-1,TRBV6-6,TGTGCCAGCAGTTATGAGATGAGGGACACTGAAGCTTTCTTT,CASSYEMRDTEAFF
TRBD1,NA,TRBJ2-7,TRBV7-9,TGTGCCAGCAGCTTAGCCGGGACAGCGGACCCCTACGAGCAGTACTTC,CASSLAGTADPYEQYF
TRBD1,NA,TRBJ2-7,TRBV7-3,TGTGCCAGCAGCTCGGGGACAGGGGCCCAGTACTTC,CASSSGTGAQYF
TRBD1,NA,TRBJ1-2,TRBV28,TGTGCCAGCAGTTTAGGCGGGGCGACAGGGGGCCATGGCTACACCTTC,CASSLGGATGGHGYTF
TRBD1,NA,TRBJ1-5,TRBV28,TGTGCCAGCAGTATTCCTAGACAGGGGCCTGGTTATAGCAATCAGCCCCAGCATTTT,CASSIPRQGPGYSNQPQHF
NA,NA,TRBJ2-7,TRBV7-3,TGTGCCAGCAGCCCAGGGGGGACCGCATTCGAGCAGTACTTC,CASSPGGTAFEQYF
NA,NA,TRBJ1-2,TRBV14,TGTGCCAGCAGCCACCCCGGTACGGGGGACCCCTATGGCTACACCTTC,CASSHPGTGDPYGYTF
NA,NA,TRBJ1-2,TRBV29-1,TGCAGCGTTGACCCAGGGTATGGCTACACCTTC,CSVDPGYGYTF
NA,NA,TRBJ1-1,TRBV5-1,TGCGCCAGCAGCTTGGATCAGGCCTTGATGAACACTGAAGCTTTCTTT,CASSLDQALMNTEAFF
NA,NA,TRBJ2-1,TRBV28,TGTGCCAGCAGTTTATTCCAGGGCGGCCGACACAATGAGCAGTTCTTC,CASSLFQGGRHNEQFF
NA,NA,TRBJ1-1,TRBV7-2,TGTGCCAGCAGCTTAAACAGGAACACTGAAGCTTTCTTT,CASSLNRNTEAFF
TRBD1,NA,TRBJ2-7,TRBV30,TGTGCCTTGAACAGGGGGAAATCCTACGAGCAGTACTTC,CALNRGKSYEQYF
NA,NA,TRBJ2-2,TRBV2,TGTGCCAGCAGTGATAGCCTGGCCGGGGAGCTGTTTTTT,CASSDSLAGELFF
NA,NA,TRBJ1-4,TRBV19,TGTGCCAGTAGTACGAGAGAGAGGCTGTTTTTT,CASSTRERLFF
TRBD2,NA,TRBJ2-7,TRBV18,TGTGCCAGCTCCCCCCTAGCGGGAGAGGGGGAGCAGTACTTC,CASSPLAGEGEQYF
TRBD1,NA,TRBJ1-5,TRBV27,TGTGCCAGCAGTTTGATAGGGGGCGGGTATAGCAATCAGCCCCAGCATTTT,CASSLIGGGYSNQPQHF
TRBD2,NA,TRBJ2-3,TRBV9,TGTGCCAGCAGCGAGGGACTAGCGGGGGTGGTAGATACGCAGTATTTT,CASSEGLAGVVDTQYF
TRBD1,NA,TRBJ1-2,TRBV10-3,TGTGCCATCAGTGTTTCTACAGGGGCGGTTGGCTACACCTTC,CAISVSTGAVGYTF
TRBD1,NA,TRBJ2-5,TRBV5-4,TGTGCCAGCAGGGGGGACAGGGTGAGGGAGACCCAGTACTTC,CASRGDRVRETQYF
TRBD1,NA,TRBJ1-4,TRBV7-6,TGTGCCAGCAGCTTAGAACCGGGACAGGGGGCTTTTAATGAAAAACTGTTTTTT,CASSLEPGQGAFNEKLFF
TRBD2,NA,TRBJ2-7,TRBV7-2,TGTGCCAGCAGCACCCGAGCGGGAGCCTCCGAGCAGTACTTC,CASSTRAGASEQYF
NA,NA,TRBJ2-3,TRBV19,TGTGCCAGTAGTATGAATGGAGGGGATGATACGCAGTATTTT,CASSMNGGDDTQYF
TRBD1,NA,TRBJ1-3,TRBV28,TGTGCCAGCAGTTCGAACCCTACAGGGGATAGGGGAAACACCATATATTTT,CASSSNPTGDRGNTIYF
TRBD2,NA,TRBJ2-7,TRBV6-1,TGTGCCAGCCGACCTACCGGGACTAGCCGAGGCGAGCAGTACTTC,CASRPTGTSRGEQYF
TRBD1,NA,TRBJ1-4,TRBV5-1,TGCGCCAGCAGCTTAGGGACAGGGGTTGAAAAACTGTTTTTT,CASSLGTGVEKLFF
TRBD2,NA,TRBJ2-5,TRBV7-3,TGTGCCAGCAGCTCCGGGACTAGCGGGAATTACCAAGAGACCCAGTACTTC,CASSSGTSGNYQETQYF
NA,NA,TRBJ2-2,TRBV14,TGTGCCAGCAGACAAGCAGGGTCCGGGGAGCTGTTTTTT,CASRQAGSGELFF
TRBD2,few,TRBJ2-4,TRBV4-1,TGCGCCAGCAGCCAGGTCCCTAGCGGGATAGCCAAAAACATTCAGTACTTC,CASSQVPSGIAKNIQYF
NA,NA,TRBJ2-7,TRBV5-6,TGTGCCAGCAGCTTTGACAGCTCCTACGAGCAGTACTTC,CASSFDSSYEQYF
NA,NA,TRBJ2-7,TRBV7-3,TGTGCCAGCAGCCCCGGGGGTGGCGGGAAAAACGAGCAGTACTTC,CASSPGGGGKNEQYF
TRBD1,NA,TRBJ1-2,TRBV6-1,TGTGCCAGCAGTCAGGGGTGGGACAGGCGAGGCTACACCTTC,CASSQGWDRRGYTF
TRBD2,NA,TRBJ2-3,TRBV28,TGTGCCAGCGGGGGACTAGCCCCGGGGCAGGATACGCAGTATTTT,CASGGLAPGQDTQYF
TRBD1,NA,TRBJ2-5,TRBV5-1,TGCGCCAGCAGCCCAGCGGGACAGGGGGAAGAGACCCAGTACTTC,CASSPAGQGEETQYF
TRBD1,NA,TRBJ1-2,TRBV28,TGTGCCAGCAGTTTAGGACAGGGCTATGGCTACACCTTC,CASSLGQGYGYTF
NA,few,TRBJ1-2,TRBV30,TGTGCCTGGAGTACAGGATTCTATGGCTACACCTTC,CAWSTGFYGYTF
TRBD1,NA,TRBJ1-1,TRBV19,TGTGCCAGTAGTAGGGACAGGCGAGACAACACTGAAGCTTTCTTT,CASSRDRRDNTEAFF
NA,NA,TRBJ1-5,TRBV6-1,TGTGCCAGCAGTGAAGCCGGGACATTCTATCAGCCCCAGCATTTT,CASSEAGTFYQPQHF
NA,NA,TRBJ2-1,TRBV4-1,TGCGCCAGCAGCCAAAAGATAGAAAAGGAGCAGTTCTTC,CASSQKIEKEQFF
TRBD2,few,TRBJ2-7,TRBV7-7,TGTGCTAGCAGCTTGGTTCGGGAGTCGGGAGGTCTGTACTTC,CASSLVRESGGLYF
NA,NA,TRBJ2-3,TRBV11-1,TGTGCCAGCAGCCCGGGGATGAGACACACGGGCTTAGATACGCAGTATTTT,CASSPGMRHTGLDTQYF
NA,NA,TRBJ2-2,TRBV7-3,TGTGCCAGCAGCTGGGGGGGCCGTACCGGGGAGCTGTTTTTT,CASSWGGRTGELFF
NA,NA,TRBJ2-6,TRBV27,TGTGCCAGCAGTTTGGGGCAGGGGGGTAGCTCTGGGGCCAACGTCCTGACTTTC,CASSLGQGGSSGANVLTF
TRBD1,NA,TRBJ2-7,TRBV27,TGTGCCAGCAGTTTATCGTACGGGACAGGGATAATCGAGCAGTACTTC,CASSLSYGTGIIEQYF
NA,NA,TRBJ1-4,TRBV28,TGTGCCAGCAGTTTAATGGCCGGGGGTGAAAAACTGTTTTTT,CASSLMAGGEKLFF
NA,NA,TRBJ2-2,TRBV7-3,TGTGCCAGCAGCGGCCGCACCGGGGAGCTGTTTTTT,CASSGRTGELFF
TRBD2,NA,TRBJ2-1,TRBV5-1,TGCGCCAGCAGCTTAATCAGCGGGAGGGCTCTGAGTGAGCAGTTCTTC,CASSLISGRALSEQFF